The clone carrying this TCR beta chain was counted a few times. This sample was taken from a study of blood T cell repertoires in COVID-19. Overall study context: The cDNA or gDNA used as material had been derived from T cells, B-cell-depleted T cells, or PBMCs.

Produced via immunoSEQ multiplex PCR; TCRdb's table is partial and in-frame only. The table lists tens of thousands of clones, 84% of them singletons. From germline, CDR1 is DFQATT and CDR2 SNEGSKA (reference sequence). The CDR3 consists of 15 residues. V lost 3 bases, J lost 5 bases, and 6 bases stayed unmatched. Material: peripheral blood. V usage is TRBV20-1 and J usage is TRBJ2-2, with 10 bases that match TRBD2. This clonotype was obtained from an older woman with acute or convalescent COVID-19. In nucleotides, the CDR3 is TGCAGTGCTAGTAGGAGCGGGGGGGCAACCGGGGAGCTGTTTTTT. Translation: CSASRSGGATGELFF.